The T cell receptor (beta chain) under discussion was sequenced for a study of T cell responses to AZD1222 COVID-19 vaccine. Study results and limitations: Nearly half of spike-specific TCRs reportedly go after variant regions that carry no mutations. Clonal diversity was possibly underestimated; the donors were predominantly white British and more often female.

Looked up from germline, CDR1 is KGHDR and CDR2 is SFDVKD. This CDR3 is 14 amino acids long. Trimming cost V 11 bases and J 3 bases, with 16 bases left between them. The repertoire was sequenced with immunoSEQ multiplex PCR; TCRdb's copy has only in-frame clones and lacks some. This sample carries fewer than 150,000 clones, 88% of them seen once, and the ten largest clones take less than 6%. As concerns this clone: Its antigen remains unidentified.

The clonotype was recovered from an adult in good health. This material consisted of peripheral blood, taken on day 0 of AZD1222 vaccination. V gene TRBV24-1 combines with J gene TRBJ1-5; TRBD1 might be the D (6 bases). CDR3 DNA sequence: TGTGCCATAGGGGGGGGCGGACACAATCAGCCCCAGCATTTT. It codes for CAIGGGGHNQPQHF.